The 19 T cell receptor beta chains below all came from one sample that was sequenced in a study of response to subunit inactivated influenza vaccine (dated by TCRdb to between 2017 and 2018). Libraries were made using RT-PCR. Instrument on record: Illumina HiSeq 2500. The public sequencing data were trimmed at Q25 with fastp and processed into clonotypes with MiXCR by TCRdb, which kept only in-frame beta chains. Every CDR3 protein is listed once, alongside the most common genes and DNA of its rows. This sample lists hundreds of thousands of distinct CDR3 sequences; approximately 10% were detected once. 11% of the sample is taken by the ten largest. These data were also filed under a second study, of T cells expressing NK-cell markers. The second investigation adds: 5'RACE template switching, by which a universal primer site and unique molecular identifiers were added, was used to make TCR beta cDNA libraries.

The material was PBMCs from blood, obtained on the day of vaccination. Receptors were obtained from a man aged 50-60 years who received an inactivated influenza vaccine. Donor details come from another sample of the same person, matched by shared clones.

This clonotype was seen only once. The chain is built from TRBV6-5 and TRBJ2-3; TRBD2 agrees at 15 bases. Unmatched junction bases numbered 11, after V lost 4 bases and J lost 6 bases. The CDR3 sequence is 18 residues long. Germline-derived CDR1 and CDR2 are MNHEY and SVGAGI. CDR3 DNA: TGTGCCAGCAGTTCCGGACTAGCGGGGGGGCCGGGTTTCGATACGCAGTATTTT. It specifies CASSSGLAGGPGFDTQYF.

The CDR3 bases are TGCAGTCCATCGGGAGGGAGGGATGTCGAGCAGTACTTC. This gives the protein CSPSGGRDVEQYF. The rearrangement uses TRBV20-1 and TRBJ2-7; 8 bases fit TRBD2. Germline assignment: CDR1 DFQATT and CDR2 SNEGSKA (reference sequence). This CDR3 has 13 amino acids. V gave up 8 bases and J gave up 6 bases; unmatched junction bases: 12.

The chain links TRBV5-1 to TRBJ1-5, with 8 bases identical to TRBD1. The CDR3 contains 17 residues. The germline V gene has CDR1 SGHRS and CDR2 YFSETQ. V lost 4 bases to trimming and J lost 3 bases; unmatched junction nucleotides: 12. The CDR3: CASSPGPDRDFNQPQHF. CDR3 nucleotides: TGCGCCAGCAGCCCGGGACCGGACAGGGATTTCAATCAGCCCCAGCATTTT.

This clonotype has ten or more counts. This chain joins TRBV11-2 and TRBJ1-3, with D unclear. The CDR3 consists of 15 residues. V lost 0 bases, J lost 9 bases, and 15 bases lay in between. The germline V gene has CDR1 SGHAT and CDR2 FQNNGV. CDR3 protein: CASSLDPGWVSTIYF. The CDR3 DNA is TGTGCCAGCAGCTTAGATCCCGGTTGGGTGAGCACCATATATTTT. The full variable domain, rest sourced from reference TRBV11-2 and TRBJ1-3, is EAGVAQSPRYKIIEKRQSVAFWCNPISGHATLYWYQQILGQGPKLLIQFQNNGVVDDSQLPKDRFSAERLKGVDSTLKIQPAKLEDSAVYLCASSLDPGWVSTIYFGEGSWLTVV.

This clonotype was detected many times. The chain joins TRBV4-2 to TRBJ2-3, with D perhaps matching TRBD1 (5 bases). V was pared by 0 bases and J by 0 bases, with 13 bases between. This CDR3 is built from 17 residues. Germline V lookup: CDR1 LGHNA, CDR2 YNFKEQ. The CDR3 DNA follows: TGTGCCAGCAGCCAAGATTGGGGCCTGGCAAGCACAGATACGCAGTATTTT. The encoded protein is CASSQDWGLASTDTQYF.

The chain has TRBV6-5 and TRBJ2-3; 10 nucleotides line up with TRBD1. The germline gives CDR1 MNHEY, CDR2 SVGAGI. This CDR3 comprises 18 residues. The trim removed 2 bases at V and 0 bases at J, leaving 8 bases unmatched. Written as DNA, the CDR3 is TGTGCCAGCAGTTACGTTGGACAGGGGGGATCTAGCACAGATACGCAGTATTTT. Its translation is CASSYVGQGGSSTDTQYF.

This chain joins TRBV5-5 and TRBJ2-1, with D possibly TRBD1 on 7 matching bases. CDR1 is SGHKS and CDR2 is YYEKEE in the germline V gene (reference sequence). The V end lost 4 bases, the J end lost 0 bases, and 11 bases lay between the germline ends. The CDR3 has 15 residues. CDR3 residues: CASSRGDSSYNEQFF. CDR3 in DNA: TGTGCCAGCAGCAGGGGGGACAGCTCCTACAATGAGCAGTTCTTC.

V gene TRBV20-1 combines with J gene TRBJ2-7; D might be TRBD2 (6 bases). The CDR3 covers 13 residues. The V end lost 1 base, the J end lost 3 bases, and 10 bases lay between the germline ends. The germline V gene encodes CDR1 DFQATT and CDR2 SNEGSKA (reference sequence). The CDR3 sequence is CSARVGSGYEQYF. Here the CDR3 DNA reads TGCAGTGCTAGAGTGGGTAGCGGCTACGAGCAGTACTTC.

This clonotype was counted a few times. The chain has TRBV29-1 and TRBJ2-7; TRBD2 agrees at 16 bases. Germline V gives CDR1 SQVTM, CDR2 ANQGSEA. The CDR3 is made up of 19 amino acids. V dropped 5 bases and J dropped 3; count of bases not matched to a gene: 16. The CDR3 reads CSVRQGPPGLAGGNYEQYF. The CDR3 region has the DNA TGCAGCGTTCGACAGGGGCCTCCGGGACTAGCGGGGGGGAACTACGAGCAGTACTTC.

The J gene is TRBJ2-7, the V gene TRBV28; D gene uncertain. Germline V lookup: CDR1 MDHEN, CDR2 SYDVKM. The CDR3 consists of 11 residues. The germline V and J ends were trimmed by 6 bases and 6 bases, with 9 bases remaining between them. The CDR3 is CASRAISEQYF. In DNA form, the CDR3 reads TGTGCCAGCAGAGCCATCTCCGAGCAGTACTTC.

In this sample, this clonotype turned up a few times. J is TRBJ2-5 and V is TRBV4-2; D is possibly TRBD2 (7 bases). Germline V lookup: CDR1 LGHNA, CDR2 YNFKEQ. With 1 base removed from V and 4 bases from J, the gap between germline ends came to 10 bases. The CDR3 contains 14 residues. The DNA for the CDR3 is TGTGCCAGCAGCCAAGGAGGGGGGGCAGAGACCCAGTACTTC. Translated, it gives CASSQGGGAETQYF.

This chain links TRBV6-5 with TRBJ2-1; no definite D call. Germline CDR1 and CDR2: MNHEY and SVGAGI. This CDR3 contains 14 residues. Between the trimmed V and J ends, which lost 4 bases and 3 bases, there was a span of 10 bases. The CDR3 is CASSFGPNYNEQFF. The DNA of the CDR3 is TGTGCCAGCAGTTTTGGACCCAACTACAATGAGCAGTTCTTC.

This clonotype was detected only a few times. An end of the junction does not agree with germline; a read error may underlie this. The V call is TRBV4-1, the J call TRBJ1-2; D is unresolved. CDR1 MGHRA and CDR2 YSYEKL come from the germline V gene. This CDR3 contains 14 residues. CDR3 DNA: TGCGCCAGCAGTCAAGACCACGGGGACTATGGCTACACCTTC. Translating it yields CASSQDHGDYGYTF.

The chain combines TRBV7-2 with TRBJ1-5; TRBD1 is a possible D gene (5 bases). Germline CDR1 is SGHTA and CDR2 is FQGNSA. The CDR3 spans 15 residues. Trimming cost V 4 bases and J 8 bases, with 18 bases left between them. CDR3 in DNA: TGTGCCAGCAGCTCCACCGGGACGGTCGTGGAGCCCCAGCATTTT. It translates to CASSSTGTVVEPQHF.

The V gene is TRBV12-3 or TRBV12-4, the J gene TRBJ2-1; 10 nucleotides match TRBD2. After removal of 8 bases from V and 0 bases from J, the junction contained 10 bases not matched to a gene. This CDR3 region has 17 residues. CDR3 nucleotide sequence: TGTGCCAGCCGTCCTTTAGCGGGAGGACCCTCCTACAATGAGCAGTTCTTC. It is translated as CASRPLAGGPSYNEQFF.

The table lists this clonotype with a few counts. This chain connects TRBV20-1 to TRBJ2-7; 11 bases are a match to TRBD2. The germline CDR1 and CDR2 sequences are DFQATT and SNEGSKA (reference sequence). The CDR3 is 16 residues long. The ends lost 2 bases at V and 2 bases at J; junction bases unmatched: 8. The CDR3 bases are TGCAGTGCTAGATCCGTTAGACTAGCGGGAACCTACGAGCAGTACTTC. It codes for CSARSVRLAGTYEQYF.

There are a few counts of this clonotype. The chain joins TRBV5-1 to TRBJ2-3; D may correspond to TRBD1 or TRBD2 (5 bases each). The germline V gene has CDR1 SGHRS and CDR2 YFSETQ. V gave up 4 bases and J gave up 3 bases, with 12 bases separating them. The length of the CDR3 is 14 residues. CDR3 protein: CASSPGHRTDTQYF. Written as DNA, the CDR3 is TGCGCCAGCAGCCCGGGGCATAGGACAGATACGCAGTATTTT.

The chain is built from TRBV28 and TRBJ1-1; TRBD1 is a possible D gene (5 bases). The V end lost 6 bases, the J end lost 1 base, and 24 bases lay between the germline ends. The CDR3 is 18 amino acids. Germline V lookup: CDR1 MDHEN, CDR2 SYDVKM. In nucleotides, the CDR3 is TGTGCCAGCAGGTTCGACGTAAACCCGGGACGTCGGAACACTGAAGCTTTCTTT. Its translation is CASRFDVNPGRRNTEAFF.

The V gene is TRBV7-2, the J gene TRBJ2-7; 8 bases match TRBD2. This CDR3 has 14 residues. V trimming: 4 bases; J trimming: 2 bases; junction bases outside the gene matches: 4. CDR1 is SGHTA and CDR2 is FQGNSA in the germline V gene. CDR3 region: CASSYSGMTYEQYF. The CDR3 DNA follows: TGTGCCAGCAGCTATAGCGGGATGACCTACGAGCAGTACTTC.